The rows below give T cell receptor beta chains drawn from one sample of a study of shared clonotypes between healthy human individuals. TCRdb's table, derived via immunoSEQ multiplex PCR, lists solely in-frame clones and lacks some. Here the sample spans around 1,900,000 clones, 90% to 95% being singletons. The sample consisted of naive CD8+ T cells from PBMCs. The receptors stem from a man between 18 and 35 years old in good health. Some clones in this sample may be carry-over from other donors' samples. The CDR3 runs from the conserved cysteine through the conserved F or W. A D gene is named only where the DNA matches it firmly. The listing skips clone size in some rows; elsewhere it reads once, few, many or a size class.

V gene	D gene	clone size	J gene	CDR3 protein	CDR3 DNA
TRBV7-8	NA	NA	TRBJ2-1	CASSLAPSSYNEQFF	TGTGCCAGCAGCTTAGCCCCCAGCTCCTACAATGAGCAGTTCTTC
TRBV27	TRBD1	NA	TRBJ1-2	CASSLDRVADGYTF	TGTGCCAGCAGTTTGGACAGGGTAGCTGATGGCTACACCTTC
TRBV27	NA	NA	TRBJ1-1	CASSLRQRNTEAFF	TGTGCCAGCAGTTTAAGGCAGCGGAACACTGAAGCTTTCTTT
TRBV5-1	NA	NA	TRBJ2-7	CASSYGSTYEQYF	TGCGCCAGCAGCTACGGGTCTACCTACGAGCAGTACTTC
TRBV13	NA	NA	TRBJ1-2	CASSPALDGYTF	TGTGCCAGCAGCCCAGCCCTTGATGGCTACACCTTC
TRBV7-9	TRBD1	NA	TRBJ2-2	CASSLGTANTGELFF	TGTGCCAGCAGCCTAGGGACAGCGAACACCGGGGAGCTGTTTTTT
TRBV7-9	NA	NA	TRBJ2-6	CASSPTIWRGANVLTF	TGTGCCAGCAGCCCTACGATATGGCGTGGGGCCAACGTCCTGACTTTC
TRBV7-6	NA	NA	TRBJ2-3	CASSLDKENTDTQYF	TGTGCCAGCAGCTTAGATAAGGAGAACACAGATACGCAGTATTTT
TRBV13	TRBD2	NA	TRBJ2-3	CASSLMMGLAGGTDTQYF	TGTGCCAGCAGCTTAATGATGGGACTAGCGGGAGGTACAGATACGCAGTATTTT
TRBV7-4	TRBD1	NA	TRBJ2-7	CASSPSPGQGTYEQYF	TGTGCCAGCAGCCCCTCTCCGGGACAGGGGACCTACGAGCAGTACTTC
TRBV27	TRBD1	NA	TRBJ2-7	CASSLYGQGPLEQYF	TGTGCCAGCAGTTTATATGGACAGGGTCCGTTAGAGCAGTACTTC
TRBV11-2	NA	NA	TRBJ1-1	CASSPAGMEAFF	TGTGCCAGCAGCCCGGCGGGGATGGAAGCTTTCTTT
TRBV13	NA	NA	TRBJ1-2	CASSFGGNYGYTF	TGTGCCAGCAGCTTCGGGGGTAACTATGGCTACACCTTC
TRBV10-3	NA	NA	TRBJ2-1	CAISAREFLDEQFF	TGTGCCATCAGTGCGAGGGAGTTCTTGGATGAGCAGTTCTTC
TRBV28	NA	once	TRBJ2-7	CASSFKAAYEQYF	TGTGCCAGCAGTTTCAAAGCCGCCTACGAGCAGTACTTC
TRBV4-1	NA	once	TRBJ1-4	CASSQGPTAAGGGELFF	TGCGCCAGCAGCCAAGGGCCCACCGCCGCCGGGGGAGGGGAACTGTTTTTT
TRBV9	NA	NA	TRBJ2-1	CASSVDGSMYNEQFF	TGTGCCAGCAGCGTAGACGGGAGTATGTACAATGAGCAGTTCTTC
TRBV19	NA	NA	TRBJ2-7	CASSISGGTYEQYF	TGTGCCAGTAGTATAAGCGGAGGCACCTACGAGCAGTACTTC
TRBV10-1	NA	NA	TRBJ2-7	CASSESKAAPWEQYF	TGCGCCAGCAGTGAGTCGAAAGCGGCCCCCTGGGAGCAGTACTTC
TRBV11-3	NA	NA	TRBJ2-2	CASSLDARRYTGELFF	TGTGCCAGCAGCTTAGATGCCAGGCGCTACACCGGGGAGCTGTTTTTT
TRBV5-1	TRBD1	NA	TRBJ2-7	CASSPGQGARDREQYF	TGCGCCAGCAGCCCCGGACAGGGGGCCAGGGATCGCGAGCAGTACTTC
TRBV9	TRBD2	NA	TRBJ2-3	CASSDSGSRLDTQYF	TGTGCCAGCAGCGATAGCGGGAGTCGTTTGGATACGCAGTATTTT
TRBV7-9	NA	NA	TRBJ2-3	CASSLGKEGWFSDTQYF	TGTGCCAGCAGCTTAGGAAAGGAGGGATGGTTTTCAGATACGCAGTATTTT
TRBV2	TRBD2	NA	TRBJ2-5	CASSRLAGAQETQYF	TGTGCCAGCAGTCGACTAGCGGGAGCCCAAGAGACCCAGTACTTC
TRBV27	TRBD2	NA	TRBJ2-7	CASSSTSNYEQYF	TGTGCCAGCAGTTCGACTAGCAACTACGAGCAGTACTTC
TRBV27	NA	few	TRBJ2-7	CASSLDGYEQYF	TGTGCCAGCAGTCTCGACGGCTACGAGCAGTACTTC
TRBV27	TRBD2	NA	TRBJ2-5	CASSLWGSSGRIQETQYF	TGTGCCAGCAGTTTATGGGGGTCCAGCGGGAGGATTCAAGAGACCCAGTACTTC
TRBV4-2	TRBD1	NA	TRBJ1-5	CASSPTLGTGYHQPQHF	TGTGCCAGCAGCCCCACTTTGGGGACAGGGTATCATCAGCCCCAGCATTTT
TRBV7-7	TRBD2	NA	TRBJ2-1	CASSLGGLAEYNEQFF	TGTGCCAGCAGCTTAGGTGGCCTAGCGGAGTACAATGAGCAGTTCTTC
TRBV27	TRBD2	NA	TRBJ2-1	CASSLRVAGGNEQFF	TGTGCCAGCAGTTTAAGGGTAGCGGGAGGCAATGAGCAGTTCTTC
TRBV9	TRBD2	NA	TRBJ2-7	CASSAGLADSYEQYF	TGTGCCAGCAGCGCCGGACTAGCGGACTCCTACGAGCAGTACTTC